One sample yielded the 22 T cell receptor beta chains listed below, sequenced in a study of OX40 agonist ivuxolimab in advanced cancers. Repertoires were generated with immunoSEQ multiplex PCR, while TCRdb's copy carries only in-frame clones and drops some. The table lists tens of thousands of clones, 80% to 95% of them singletons. Source: CD4+ or CD8+ T cells sorted from blood, taken in a trial of the OX40 agonist ivuxolimab. The receptors were gathered from an adult with an advanced solid tumor such as melanoma, head and neck, liver or kidney cancer.

The V call is TRBV27, the J call TRBJ2-1, with 7 bases lining up with TRBD2. J gave up 4 bases and V 2 bases, and 5 bases lay outside the gene matches. CDR1 is MNHEY and CDR2 is SMNVEV in the germline V gene (reference sequence). CDR3 length equals 15 residues. The CDR3 sequence: CASSLNPSGYNEQFF. As DNA, the CDR3 is TGTGCCAGCAGTTTAAACCCTAGCGGTTACAATGAGCAGTTCTTC.

The V and J genes are TRBV30 and TRBJ2-1, with D possibly being TRBD2 (6 bases). This CDR3 region has 17 residues. Trimming removed 0 bases from V and 4 bases from J, with 19 bases in between. Germline V CDR1 and CDR2: GTSNPN, SVGIG (reference sequence). The CDR3 bases are TGTGCCTGGAGTGTACTCTACCCGGAGGGCCGGTACAATGAGCAGTTCTTC. It specifies CAWSVLYPEGRYNEQFF.

V is TRBV6-5 and J is TRBJ1-1, with 7 bases that match TRBD1. The ends lost 4 bases at V and 0 bases at J; junction bases unmatched: 5. CDR1 MNHEY and CDR2 SVGAGI come from the germline V gene. CDR3 length: 15 residues. As DNA, the CDR3 is TGTGCCAGCAGTTTACAGGGGACTTTGAACACTGAAGCTTTCTTT. This translates into CASSLQGTLNTEAFF.

The rearrangement links TRBV5-5 to TRBJ1-3, with 10 nucleotides matching TRBD1. This CDR3 is built from 15 residues. With V trimmed by 3 bases and J by 4 bases, 4 bases remained unmatched. The germline V gene has CDR1 SGHKS and CDR2 YYEKEE (reference sequence). The CDR3, as DNA: TGTGCCAGCAGCTCCGACAGGGGGCTCGGAAACACCATATATTTT. Protein product: CASSSDRGLGNTIYF.

This chain uses TRBV4-1 with TRBJ2-1; D may be TRBD2 (7 bases). This CDR3 is built from 17 residues. The V end was cut by 3 bases, the J end by 8 bases, with 23 bases between. Germline CDR1 is MGHRA and CDR2 is YSYEKL. The CDR3 coding sequence is TGCGCCAGCAGCCAGGAGACAGGAATCCAGCGGGGTTATGAGCAGTTCTTC. Protein: CASSQETGIQRGYEQFF.

V usage is TRBV6-5 and J usage is TRBJ2-2, with 7 positions matching TRBD2. The CDR3 has 15 amino acids. Germline V gives CDR1 MNHEY, CDR2 SVGAGI. V gave up 0 bases and J gave up 4 bases; unmatched junction bases: 2. CDR3 in amino acids: CASSYSGGSTGELFF. CDR3 DNA sequence: TGTGCCAGCAGTTACTCGGGCGGGAGCACCGGGGAGCTGTTTTTT.

This sequence joins TRBV5-5 and TRBJ2-7, with 7 bases lining up with TRBD1. Germline values: CDR1 SGHKS, CDR2 YYEKEE (reference sequence). Trimming cost V 4 bases and J 4 bases; bases outside gene matches: 14. The CDR3 is 16 amino acids. The CDR3 sequence is CASSRRPEGAQYEQYV. In DNA form, the CDR3 reads TGTGCCAGCAGCCGACGACCTGAGGGGGCGCAGTACGAGCAGTACGTC.

This chain joins TRBV2 and TRBJ1-2; a weak D match, TRBD1 (5 bases). V gave up 3 bases and J gave up 5 bases, with 13 bases separating them. The CDR3 extends over 14 amino acids. Germline lookup yields CDR1 SNHLY and CDR2 FYNNEI. For the CDR3, the DNA is TGTGCCAGCAGTGATACAGGAGGGTCGTATGGCTACACCTTC. Its protein product is CASSDTGGSYGYTF.

The chain carries TRBV28 and TRBJ1-1; the D is unclear. The germline CDR1 and CDR2 sequences are MDHEN and SYDVKM. This CDR3 has 16 residues. V was shortened by 3 bases and J by 2 bases, with 16 bases between the two germline ends. The CDR3 protein is CASSFIGRGSNTEAFF. For the CDR3, the DNA is TGTGCCAGCAGTTTTATTGGACGAGGGTCAAACACTGAAGCTTTCTTT.

The V and J genes are TRBV29-1 and TRBJ2-1; 8 bases match TRBD2. CDR3 length: 13 amino acids. With V trimmed by 4 bases and J by 5 bases, 4 bases remained unmatched. Germline lookup yields CDR1 SQVTM and CDR2 ANQGSEA. The chain's CDR3 is CSVGAGEDNEQFF. In DNA, the CDR3 is TGCAGCGTTGGAGCGGGAGAGGACAATGAGCAGTTCTTC.

This clone was picked up a small number of times. This chain joins TRBV27 and TRBJ2-5; the D gene is possibly TRBD1 (6 bases). Germline CDR1 reads MNHEY; CDR2 reads SMNVEV (reference sequence). This CDR3 has 16 residues. V gave up 5 bases and J gave up 6 bases, with 22 bases separating them. DNA for the CDR3: TGTGCCAGCAGTACACGGACCAGGGGACCGCGAAAGACCCAGTACTTC. It specifies CASSTRTRGPRKTQYF.

The chain has TRBV27 and TRBJ2-6; no clear D gene. V was cut by 2 bases and J by 0 bases, with 8 bases left in between. CDR3 size: 16 residues. Germline V gives CDR1 MNHEY, CDR2 SMNVEV (reference sequence). The CDR3 region is CASSLGPGSGANVLTF. The CDR3 DNA follows: TGTGCCAGCAGTTTAGGCCCAGGCTCTGGGGCCAACGTCCTGACTTTC.

This rearrangement joins TRBV13 to TRBJ1-3; a possible D gene is TRBD1 (6 bases). Germline CDR1 PRHDT, CDR2 FYEKMQ (reference sequence). This CDR3 comprises 14 residues. Trimming took 4 bases from V and 2 from J, leaving 9 bases between them. The CDR3 reads CASSSTGAGNTIYF. The CDR3 nucleotides are TGTGCCAGCAGCTCGACAGGCGCTGGAAACACCATATATTTT.

In this sample, this clone turned up once. This chain links TRBV27 with TRBJ2-1; D gene ambiguous. Looked up from germline, CDR1 is MNHEY and CDR2 is SMNVEV (reference sequence). V was pared by 2 bases and J by 10 bases, with 6 bases between. This CDR3 region has 11 residues. CDR3 loop: CASSLAGEQFF. CDR3 sequence (DNA): TGTGCCAGCAGTTTAGCTGGAGAGCAGTTCTTC.

Only one count was recorded for this clone. The V call is TRBV6-6, the J call TRBJ2-3; possible D gene TRBD2, 6 bases. This CDR3 has 16 residues. Between the trimmed V and J ends, which lost 6 bases and 0 bases, there was a span of 16 bases. The germline gives CDR1 MNHNY, CDR2 SVGAGI (reference sequence). The chain's CDR3 is CASSPPWGTSTDTQYF. CDR3 coding DNA: TGTGCCAGCAGCCCCCCCTGGGGGACTAGCACAGATACGCAGTATTTT.

This chain uses TRBV9 with TRBJ1-2, with D perhaps TRBD1 (5 bases). V was shortened by 0 bases and J by 9 bases, with 6 bases between the two germline ends. The CDR3 length is 11 residues. Germline CDR1 reads SGDLS; CDR2 reads YYNGEE. The CDR3 is CASSVGQSYTF. In DNA, the CDR3 is TGTGCCAGCAGCGTAGGACAGAGCTACACCTTC.

The V and J genes are TRBV28 and TRBJ2-7; D could derive from TRBD1 or TRBD2 (6 bases each). Germline assignment: CDR1 MDHEN and CDR2 SYDVKM. The V end lost 0 bases, the J end lost 4 bases, and 10 bases lay between the germline ends. The CDR3 spans 14 residues. CDR3 nucleotides: TGTGCCAGCAGTTTATGGGGGGGCGATTACGAGCAGTACTTC. Residues: CASSLWGGDYEQYF.

This chain connects TRBV30 to TRBJ2-3; 14 nucleotides line up with TRBD2. CDR3 length: 16 residues. V dropped 3 bases and J dropped 2; count of bases not matched to a gene: 4. The germline V gene encodes CDR1 GTSNPN and CDR2 SVGIG (reference sequence). Written as DNA, the CDR3 is TGTGCCTGGAGACCGGGACTAGCGGGGGACACAGATACGCAGTATTTT. Translating it yields CAWRPGLAGDTDTQYF.

This clone has just one count. V and J are TRBV30 and TRBJ1-6, with 9 bases that match TRBD1. The CDR3 is made up of 13 amino acids. Trimming removed 4 bases from V and 10 bases from J; junction bases left unmatched: 5. Germline loops: CDR1 GTSNPN, CDR2 SVGIG (reference sequence). This CDR3 is CAWTITGGSPLHF. The CDR3 region has the DNA TGTGCCTGGACGATAACAGGGGGCTCACCCCTCCACTTT.

This clone was observed once. J is TRBJ1-4 and V is TRBV6-6; perhaps TRBD1 as D (6 bases). CDR3 length: 16 amino acids. V was cut by 6 bases and J by 0 bases, with 14 bases left in between. The germline gives CDR1 MNHNY, CDR2 SVGAGI (reference sequence). The CDR3 sequence: CASRVTGDATNEKLFF. The CDR3 DNA follows: TGTGCCAGCAGAGTGACAGGAGATGCAACTAATGAAAAACTGTTTTTT.

DNA of the CDR3: TGTGCCAGCAGCCCGACAGGTCTGTACGAGCAGTACTTC. Amino acid sequence: CASSPTGLYEQYF. The chain links TRBV13 to TRBJ2-7; TRBD1 is a possible D gene (6 bases). V was cut by 5 bases and J by 4 bases, with 12 bases left in between. Germline V lookup: CDR1 PRHDT, CDR2 FYEKMQ (reference sequence). The CDR3 extends over 13 amino acids.

This clone was counted a single time. V gene TRBV7-6 combines with J gene TRBJ2-1; possibly TRBD2 for D (5 bases). Trimming stripped 3 bases from V and 9 bases from J, with 9 bases between. This CDR3 contains 12 residues. Germline assignment: CDR1 SGHVS and CDR2 FNYEAQ. CDR3 sequence: CASSFSGGEQFF. In nucleotides, the CDR3 is TGTGCCAGCAGCTTCAGCGGCGGTGAGCAGTTCTTC.